This T cell receptor (beta chain) was observed in a study of blood T cell repertoires in COVID-19. Study information: COVID-19 samples, acute and convalescent, were from the United States, Italy and Spain. T cells, B-cell-depleted T cells, or PBMCs supplied cDNA or gDNA.

Assay used: immunoSEQ multiplex PCR; TCRdb lists only in-frame clones, some missing. The sample gives about 180,000 clones, over 80% of which show up once; roughly 2.8% is in the top ten. J was trimmed by 8 bases and V by 0 bases; bases with no gene match: 9. Germline CDR1 SGHKS, CDR2 YYEKEE (reference sequence). The CDR3 is 17 amino acids. By proportion, this clone is medium-sized (0.01 to 0.1%). V and J are TRBV5-5 and TRBJ1-6; 9 nucleotides align to TRBD1. The sequence was collected from a woman between 55 and 75 years old with acute or convalescent COVID-19. The sequenced sample consisted of peripheral blood. CDR3 residues: CASSLEGQGKVDSPLHF. CDR3 DNA: TGTGCCAGCAGCTTGGAGGGACAGGGAAAGGTCGATTCACCCCTCCACTTT. Using reference TRBV5-5 and TRBJ1-6 for the parts outside the CDR3, the full variable domain is DAGVTQSPTHLIKTRGQQVTLRCSPISGHKSVSWYQQVLGQGPQFIFQYYEKEERGRGNFPDRFSARQFPNYSSELNVNALLLGDSALYLCASSLEGQGKVDSPLHFGNGTRLTVT.